The 3 T cell receptor beta chains below come from one sample, sequenced in a study of cytomegalovirus exposure and HLA in healthy donors. Primers included in the PCR were 60 Vbeta and 13 Jbeta primers. The table came from immunoSEQ multiplex PCR; TCRdb's copy has only in-frame clones and leaves some out. The sample includes some 200,000 clones, roughly 80% of them seen just once. Sequencing was performed on PBMCs. The receptor set was obtained from a man between 35 and 55 years old in good health and CMV-seropositive.

This chain connects TRBV6-6 to TRBJ2-7; the match to TRBD2 covers 14 bases. The length of the CDR3 is 14 residues. Germline V gene lookup returns CDR1 MNHNY and CDR2 SVGAGI (reference sequence). V lost 5 bases and J lost 4; bases outside the gene matches: 1. This chain's CDR3 is CASSGLAGGYEQYF. For the CDR3, the DNA is TGTGCCAGCAGTGGACTAGCGGGGGGTTACGAGCAGTACTTC.

This clone has a handful of counts. This chain connects TRBV6-5 to TRBJ1-1, with D perhaps TRBD1 (5 bases). Trimming removed 2 bases from V and 4 bases from J, with 11 bases in between. The V gene's germline CDR1 is MNHEY and CDR2 SVGAGI. This CDR3 has 14 residues. The CDR3 is CASSYQGFSTEAFF. The CDR3 coding sequence is TGTGCCAGCAGTTACCAGGGTTTCAGCACTGAAGCTTTCTTT.

The chain carries TRBV7-2 and TRBJ1-2, with 7 bases fitting TRBD1. The V and J ends lost 3 bases and 5 bases, in that order; junction bases with no gene match: 6. The CDR3 is 14 residues long. The germline V gene has CDR1 SGHTA and CDR2 FQGNSA. DNA for the CDR3: TGTGCCAGCAGCTTGGGACAGCGAGTTTATGGCTACACCTTC. Translated, it gives CASSLGQRVYGYTF.